This T cell receptor beta chain was identified in a study of graft-versus-host responses after intestinal transplantation. In the study overall: Recipients obtained multivisceral, liver-intestinal, or isolated intestinal transplants. Among the recipients, all got anti-thymocyte globulin induction and then tacrolimus and steroids for roughly three years. Broader study findings: GvH clones were identified in recipient marrow, with some first appearing in ileum or blood. Declines in HvG clones occurring early post-transplant were associated with peak circulating GvH clone levels.

TCRdb's copy holds only in-frame clones and misses some; the assay was immunoSEQ multiplex PCR. The table has 15,000 to 20,000 clones, around 90% seen once. Concerning this clone: What it binds is not known.

The germline V and J ends were trimmed by 0 bases and 0 bases, with 9 bases remaining between them. This CDR3 region has 16 residues. Germline CDR1 is SGHDN and CDR2 is FVKESK. The source is a human patient who received an intestinal transplant, so some T cells may come from the graft donor. The V and J genes are TRBV14 and TRBJ1-3; unclear D gene. Specimen: PBMCs, collected approximately 110 days after intestinal transplant. Here the CDR3 reads CASSQERLLSGNTIYF. Written as DNA, the CDR3 is TGTGCCAGCAGCCAAGAAAGACTTCTCTCTGGAAACACCATATATTTT.